These 19 T cell receptor beta chains were sequenced from one sample in a study of blood T cell repertoires in COVID-19 (dated by TCRdb to the early 2020s). The library was prepared using the immunoSEQ multiplex PCR assay. TCRdb mirrors the immuneACCESS table, restricted to in-frame sequences. Some clones are absent from its copies; in checked studies, under half trace to an unresolved V gene, and the reason for the others is unknown. Recorded for this sample are approximately 230,000 clones; 88% of them occurred a single time. Jointly, the top ten make up 5% to 6.5% of the sample. Sequencing input: peripheral blood. The receptors originated from a woman aged 25 to 39 with COVID-19, enrolled during active disease.

J is TRBJ1-2 and V is TRBV6-5; TRBD1 aligns across 7 bases. CDR1 is MNHEY, CDR2 SVGAGI, per germline. V gave up 2 bases and J gave up 4 bases; unmatched junction bases: 4. This CDR3 is 14 amino acids long. CDR3 nucleotide sequence: TGTGCCAGCAGTTACGGCAGGGGGGTCTATGGCTACACCTTC. Protein product: CASSYGRGVYGYTF.

This clone was counted a single time. The chain couples TRBV6-2 or TRBV6-3 to TRBJ2-4; a possible D gene is TRBD2 (6 bases). The CDR3 totals 16 residues. The V gene's germline CDR1 is MNHEY and CDR2 SVGEGT. V lost 2 bases and J lost 0, with 11 bases in between. The CDR3 coding sequence is TGTGCCAGCAGTTACGGTCGGGGGTTAGCCAAAAACATTCAGTACTTC. Translating gives CASSYGRGLAKNIQYF.

V gene TRBV4-3 combines with J gene TRBJ1-5; the match to TRBD1 covers 7 bases. The CDR3 extends over 15 amino acids. Germline CDR1 LGHNA, CDR2 YSLEER. V was clipped by 3 bases and J by 6 bases; unmatched bases: 8. CDR3 region: CASSQGGQVAQPQHF. The CDR3 region has the DNA TGCGCCAGCAGCCAGGGAGGACAGGTGGCTCAGCCCCAGCATTTT.

The chain joins TRBV23-1 to TRBJ1-5, with 7 bases matching TRBD1. TRBV23-1 is reported as an ORF; its role is uncertain. The V segment lost 0 bases and the J segment 1 base; nucleotides outside the gene matches: 9. This CDR3 is built from 18 residues. CDR3 amino acids: CASSQSWQGDWSNQPQHF. The CDR3 DNA reads as TGCGCCAGCAGTCAATCGTGGCAGGGGGATTGGAGCAATCAGCCCCAGCATTTT.

The chain couples TRBV10-3 to TRBJ2-1; 7 positions agree with TRBD1. This CDR3 has 16 residues. Trimming at V came to 7 bases and at J to 3 bases, leaving 12 bases not matched to a gene. The germline V gene has CDR1 ENHRY and CDR2 SYGVKD. The CDR3 region has the DNA TGTGCCATCACCGGGTTCGAGGGGACAGACTACAATGAGCAGTTCTTC. Amino acid sequence: CAITGFEGTDYNEQFF.

This clone occurred once. This chain's CDR3 is CASSPGLGPPYEQYF. DNA for the CDR3: TGTGCCAGCAGCCCCGGACTAGGTCCCCCCTACGAGCAGTACTTC. The rearrangement uses TRBV9 and TRBJ2-7; 7 bases match TRBD2. The V gene's germline CDR1 is SGDLS and CDR2 YYNGEE. This CDR3 has 15 amino acids. Trimming took 4 bases from V and 2 from J; bases not matched to a gene: 9.

V gene TRBV28 combines with J gene TRBJ2-2, with 9 bases fitting TRBD2. The V and J ends lost 11 bases and 3 bases, in that order; junction bases with no gene match: 7. The CDR3 covers 14 residues. Per the germline V gene, CDR1 is MDHEN and CDR2 is SYDVKM. CDR3 region: CAGSSGTYTGELFF. In DNA form, the CDR3 reads TGTGCCGGGTCTAGCGGGACTTACACCGGGGAGCTGTTTTTT.

The chain recombines TRBV10-1 with TRBJ2-7; 7 bases match TRBD1. The germline CDR1 and CDR2 sequences are WNHNN and SYGVQD (reference sequence). V gave up 6 bases and J gave up 3 bases; unmatched junction bases: 8. The CDR3 loop spans 14 amino acids. For the CDR3, the DNA is TGCGCCAGCAGCTCGGGACAGAGGAGCTACGAGCAGTACTTC. It yields the protein CASSSGQRSYEQYF.

V usage is TRBV6-5 and J usage is TRBJ1-4, with D possibly TRBD1 on 5 matching bases. The V and J ends lost 2 bases and 7 bases respectively, with 17 bases between them. CDR3 length: 16 amino acids. Germline V gene lookup returns CDR1 MNHEY and CDR2 SVGAGI. The DNA for the CDR3 is TGTGCCAGCAGTTACGCCGGGGGGGTGTCGGGTGAAAAACTGTTTTTT. Translation: CASSYAGGVSGEKLFF.

The chain is built from TRBV28 and TRBJ1-4; 7 nucleotides agree with TRBD1. The CDR3 runs 15 residues. With V trimmed by 2 bases and J by 4 bases, 4 bases remained unmatched. Germline V lookup: CDR1 MDHEN, CDR2 SYDVKM. The CDR3 region has the DNA TGTGCCAGCAGTTTAGCGGCAGGGGGTAATGAAAAACTGTTTTTT. Translating gives CASSLAAGGNEKLFF.

CDR3 residues: CSVQAWGDGYTF. The CDR3 DNA is TGCAGCGTGCAAGCCTGGGGGGATGGCTACACCTTC. The V gene is TRBV29-1, the J gene TRBJ1-2; TRBD1 is a possible D gene (5 bases). The germline V gene encodes CDR1 SQVTM and CDR2 ANQGSEA. This CDR3 is built from 12 residues. V shed 6 bases and J shed 6 bases, with 14 bases lying between them.

The chain has TRBV13 and TRBJ1-1; no clear D. The CDR3 totals 17 residues. Trimming removed 0 bases from V and 1 base from J, with 15 bases in between. Germline V gene lookup returns CDR1 PRHDT and CDR2 FYEKMQ (reference sequence). The CDR3 region is CASSLGLAGAGNTEAFF. In DNA form, the CDR3 reads TGTGCCAGCAGCTTAGGCCTGGCGGGAGCGGGGAACACTGAAGCTTTCTTT.

This chain connects TRBV11-3 to TRBJ1-2; D gene ambiguous. Germline V gene lookup returns CDR1 SGHNT and CDR2 YENEEA. CDR3 length: 14 amino acids. Trimming shortened V by 3 bases and J by 3 bases, and 11 bases separated the two germline ends. The CDR3 sequence: CASSFSENDYGYTF. The CDR3 coding sequence is TGTGCCAGCAGCTTCTCCGAGAATGACTATGGCTACACCTTC.

In nucleotides, the CDR3 is TGTGCCAGCAGCAGACGCGGGGGGAGCACAGATACGCAGTATTTT. Amino acid sequence: CASSRRGGSTDTQYF. The chain links TRBV3-1 (or the pseudogene TRBV3-2) to TRBJ2-3; 8 bases agree with TRBD2. J lost 0 bases, V lost 5 bases, and 4 bases had no gene match. This CDR3 spans 15 amino acids. Germline V gene sequence: CDR1 LGHDT, CDR2 YNNKEL (reference sequence).

The CDR3 sequence: CASSQGGSRVNQPQHF. The CDR3 coding sequence is TGCGCCAGCAGCCAAGGGGGATCCAGGGTCAATCAGCCCCAGCATTTT. The rearrangement joins TRBV4-1 to TRBJ1-5; weak D call: TRBD1 (5 bases). CDR1 and CDR2 (germline): MGHRA, YSYEKL. The CDR3 has 16 amino acids. Trimming took 1 base from V and 3 from J, leaving 13 bases between them.

The gene calls are TRBV5-8 and TRBJ2-7; weak D call: TRBD2 (5 bases). Deletions cut 1 base from V and 5 bases from J, with 10 bases between. Germline V lookup: CDR1 SGHTS, CDR2 YDEGEE. The CDR3 runs to 13 residues. CDR3 region: CASSLNGGHEQYF. CDR3 nucleotide sequence: TGTGCCAGCAGCTTGAACGGAGGCCACGAGCAGTACTTC.

The chain combines TRBV10-3 with TRBJ2-5; the match to TRBD2 covers 8 bases. The length of the CDR3 is 13 residues. CDR1 is ENHRY and CDR2 is SYGVKD in the germline V gene. Trimming cost V 3 bases and J 4 bases; bases outside gene matches: 1. The CDR3 reads CAISDRGGETQYF. The CDR3 nucleotides read TGTGCCATCAGTGACCGGGGGGGAGAGACCCAGTACTTC.

The V and J genes are TRBV28 and TRBJ1-5, with 9 bases that match TRBD1. This CDR3 region has 14 residues. In germline, CDR1 is MDHEN, CDR2 SYDVKM. V dropped 6 bases and J dropped 6; count of bases not matched to a gene: 6. CDR3 residues: CASRTGTGSQPQHF. In nucleotides, the CDR3 is TGTGCCAGCAGAACCGGGACAGGGAGTCAGCCCCAGCATTTT.

The chain joins TRBV4-3 to TRBJ1-3; D remains ambiguous. This CDR3 is 15 amino acids long. CDR1 is LGHNA, CDR2 YSLEER, per germline. The V end was cut by 1 base, the J end by 2 bases, with 9 bases between. CDR3 residues: CASSQGALPGNTIYF. Here the CDR3 DNA reads TGCGCCAGCAGCCAAGGGGCGCTTCCTGGAAACACCATATATTTT.